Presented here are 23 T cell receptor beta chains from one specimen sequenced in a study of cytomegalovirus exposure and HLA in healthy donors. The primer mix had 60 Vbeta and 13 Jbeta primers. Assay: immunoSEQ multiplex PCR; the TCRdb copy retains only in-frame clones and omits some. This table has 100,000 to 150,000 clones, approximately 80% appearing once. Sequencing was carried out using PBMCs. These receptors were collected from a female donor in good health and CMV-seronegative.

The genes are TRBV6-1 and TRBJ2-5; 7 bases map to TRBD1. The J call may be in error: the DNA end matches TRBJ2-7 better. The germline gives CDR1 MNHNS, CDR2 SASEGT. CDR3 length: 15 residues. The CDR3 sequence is CASSETVPGGYEQYF. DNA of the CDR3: TGTGCCAGCAGTGAAACGGTGCCAGGGGGCTACGAGCAGTACTTC.

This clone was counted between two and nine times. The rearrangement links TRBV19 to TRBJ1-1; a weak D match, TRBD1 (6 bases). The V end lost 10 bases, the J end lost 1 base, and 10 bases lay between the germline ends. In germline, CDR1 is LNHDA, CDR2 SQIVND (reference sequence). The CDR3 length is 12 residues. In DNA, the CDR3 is TGTGCCACCTCGACAGGGAACACTGAAGCTTTCTTT. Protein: CATSTGNTEAFF. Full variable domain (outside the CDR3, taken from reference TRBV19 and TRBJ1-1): DGGITQSPKYLFRKEGQNVTLSCEQNLNHDAMYWYRQDPGQGLRLIYYSQIVNDFQKGDIAEGYSVSREKKESFPLTVTSAQKNPTAFYLCATSTGNTEAFFGQGTRLTVV.

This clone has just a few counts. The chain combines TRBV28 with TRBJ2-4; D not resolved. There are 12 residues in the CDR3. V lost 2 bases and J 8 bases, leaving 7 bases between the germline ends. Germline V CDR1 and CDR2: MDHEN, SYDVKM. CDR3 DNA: TGTGCCAGCAGTTTACAGTTGGACATTCAGTACTTC. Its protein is CASSLQLDIQYF.

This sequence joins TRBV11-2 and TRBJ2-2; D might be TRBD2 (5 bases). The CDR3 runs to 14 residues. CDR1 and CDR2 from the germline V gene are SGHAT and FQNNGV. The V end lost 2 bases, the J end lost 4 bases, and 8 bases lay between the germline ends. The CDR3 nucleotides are TGTGCCAGCAGCTTAAGCGGCCGCACCGGGGAGCTGTTTTTT. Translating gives CASSLSGRTGELFF.

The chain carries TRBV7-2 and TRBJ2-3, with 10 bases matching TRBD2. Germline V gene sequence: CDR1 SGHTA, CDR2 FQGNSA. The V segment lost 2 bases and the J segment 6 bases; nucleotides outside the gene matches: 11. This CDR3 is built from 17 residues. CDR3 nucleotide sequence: TGTGCCAGCAGCTTAAGACTAGCGGGCGCCCCTGGGGATACGCAGTATTTT. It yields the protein CASSLRLAGAPGDTQYF.

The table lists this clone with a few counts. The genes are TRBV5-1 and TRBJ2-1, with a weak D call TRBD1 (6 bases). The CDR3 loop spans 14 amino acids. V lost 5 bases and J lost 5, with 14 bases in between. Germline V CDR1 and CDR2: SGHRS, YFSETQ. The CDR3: CASSSDSFDNEQFF. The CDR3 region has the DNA TGCGCCAGCAGTTCGGACAGTTTCGACAATGAGCAGTTCTTC.

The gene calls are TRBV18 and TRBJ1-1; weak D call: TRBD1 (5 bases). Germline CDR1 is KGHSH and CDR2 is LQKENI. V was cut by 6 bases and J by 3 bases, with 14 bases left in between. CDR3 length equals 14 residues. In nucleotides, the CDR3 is TGTGCCAGCTCGACGAACGGGGGAGACACTGAAGCTTTCTTT. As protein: CASSTNGGDTEAFF.

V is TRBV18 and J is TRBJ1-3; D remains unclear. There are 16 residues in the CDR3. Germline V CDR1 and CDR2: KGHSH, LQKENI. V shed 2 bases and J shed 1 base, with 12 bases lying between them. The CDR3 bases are TGTGCCAGCTCACCATTGTCGGGTGCGTCTGGAAACACCATATATTTT. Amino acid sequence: CASSPLSGASGNTIYF.

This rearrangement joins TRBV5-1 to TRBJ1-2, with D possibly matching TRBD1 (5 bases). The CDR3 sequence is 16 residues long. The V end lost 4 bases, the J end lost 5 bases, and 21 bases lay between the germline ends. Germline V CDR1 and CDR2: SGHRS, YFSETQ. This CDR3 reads CASSIIRPGGGYGYTF. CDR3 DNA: TGCGCCAGCAGCATAATACGGCCCGGGGGAGGATATGGCTACACCTTC.

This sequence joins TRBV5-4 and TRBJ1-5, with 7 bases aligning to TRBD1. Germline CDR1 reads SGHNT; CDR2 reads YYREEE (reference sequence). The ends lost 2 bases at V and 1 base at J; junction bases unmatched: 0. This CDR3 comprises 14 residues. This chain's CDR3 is CASSLQGSNQPQHF. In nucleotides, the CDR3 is TGTGCCAGCAGCTTACAGGGGAGCAATCAGCCCCAGCATTTT.

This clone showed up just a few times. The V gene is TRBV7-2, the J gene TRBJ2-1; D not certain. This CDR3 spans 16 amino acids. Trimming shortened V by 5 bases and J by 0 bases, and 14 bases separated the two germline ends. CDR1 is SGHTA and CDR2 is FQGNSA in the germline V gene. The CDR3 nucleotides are TGTGCCAGCAGCCGTTCGGTAGCTAGCTCCTACAATGAGCAGTTCTTC. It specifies CASSRSVASSYNEQFF.

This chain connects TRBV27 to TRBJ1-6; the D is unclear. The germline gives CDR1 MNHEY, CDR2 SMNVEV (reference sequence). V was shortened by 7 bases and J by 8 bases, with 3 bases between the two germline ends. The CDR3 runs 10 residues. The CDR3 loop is CASTHSPLHF. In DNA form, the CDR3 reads TGTGCCAGCACTCATTCACCCCTCCACTTT.

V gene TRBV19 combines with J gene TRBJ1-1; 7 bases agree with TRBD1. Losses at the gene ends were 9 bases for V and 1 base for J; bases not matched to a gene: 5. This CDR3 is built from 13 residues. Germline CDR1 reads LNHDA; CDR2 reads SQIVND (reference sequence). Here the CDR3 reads CASRDSPNTEAFF. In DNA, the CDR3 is TGTGCCAGCCGGGACAGTCCGAACACTGAAGCTTTCTTT.

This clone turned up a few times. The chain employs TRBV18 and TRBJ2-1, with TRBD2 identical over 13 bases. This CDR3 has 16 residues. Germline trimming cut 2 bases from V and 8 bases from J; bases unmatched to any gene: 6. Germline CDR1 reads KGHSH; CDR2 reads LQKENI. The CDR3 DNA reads TGTGCCAGCTCACCATGGACTAGCGGGAGTTTCGATGAGCAGTTCTTC. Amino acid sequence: CASSPWTSGSFDEQFF.

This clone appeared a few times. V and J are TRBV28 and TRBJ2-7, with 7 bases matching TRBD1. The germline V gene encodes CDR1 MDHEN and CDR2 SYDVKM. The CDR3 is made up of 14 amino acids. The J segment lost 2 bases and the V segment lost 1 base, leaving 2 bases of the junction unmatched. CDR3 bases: TGTGCCAGCAGTTTATTGGGACAGACCTACGAGCAGTACTTC. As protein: CASSLLGQTYEQYF.

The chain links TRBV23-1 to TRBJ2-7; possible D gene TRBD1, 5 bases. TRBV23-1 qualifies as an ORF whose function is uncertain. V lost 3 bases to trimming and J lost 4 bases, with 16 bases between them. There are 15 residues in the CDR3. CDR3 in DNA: TGCGCCAGCAGTCATAAGGGGCCCACGGGTTACGAGCAGTACTTC. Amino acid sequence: CASSHKGPTGYEQYF.

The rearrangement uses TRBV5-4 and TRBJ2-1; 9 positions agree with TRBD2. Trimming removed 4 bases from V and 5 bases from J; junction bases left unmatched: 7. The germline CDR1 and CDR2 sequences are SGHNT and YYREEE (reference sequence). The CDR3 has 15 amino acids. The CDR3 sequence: CASSPGLARDNEQFF. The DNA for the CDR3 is TGTGCCAGCAGCCCCGGACTAGCGAGAGACAATGAGCAGTTCTTC.

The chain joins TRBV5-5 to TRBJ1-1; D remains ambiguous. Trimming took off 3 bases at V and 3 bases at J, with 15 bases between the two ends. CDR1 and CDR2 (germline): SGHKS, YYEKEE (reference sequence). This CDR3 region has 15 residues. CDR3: CASSSRTHGDTEAFF. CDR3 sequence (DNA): TGTGCCAGCAGCTCCCGGACGCACGGGGACACTGAAGCTTTCTTT.

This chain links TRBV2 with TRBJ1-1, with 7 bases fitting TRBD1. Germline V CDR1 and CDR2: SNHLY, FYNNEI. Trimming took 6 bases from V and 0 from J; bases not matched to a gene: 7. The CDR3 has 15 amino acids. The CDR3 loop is CASRAPGQLNTEAFF. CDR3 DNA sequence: TGTGCCAGCAGAGCACCGGGACAGCTGAACACTGAAGCTTTCTTT.

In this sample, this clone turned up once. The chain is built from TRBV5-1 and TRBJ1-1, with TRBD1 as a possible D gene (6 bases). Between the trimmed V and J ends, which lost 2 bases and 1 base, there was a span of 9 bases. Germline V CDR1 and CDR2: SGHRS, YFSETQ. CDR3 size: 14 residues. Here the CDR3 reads CASSFGQRNTEAFF. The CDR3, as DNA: TGCGCCAGCAGCTTCGGACAGAGGAACACTGAAGCTTTCTTT.

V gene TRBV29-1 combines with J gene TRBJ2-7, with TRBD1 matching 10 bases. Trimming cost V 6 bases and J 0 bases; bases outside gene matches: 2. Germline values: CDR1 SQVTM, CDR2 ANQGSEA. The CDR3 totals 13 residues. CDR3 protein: CSVGQGDSYEQYF. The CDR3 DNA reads TGCAGCGTAGGACAGGGGGACTCCTACGAGCAGTACTTC.

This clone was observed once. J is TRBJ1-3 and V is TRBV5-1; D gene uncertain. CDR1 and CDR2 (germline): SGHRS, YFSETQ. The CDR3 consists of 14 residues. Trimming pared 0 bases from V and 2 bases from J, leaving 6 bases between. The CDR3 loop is CASSLAEPGNTIYF. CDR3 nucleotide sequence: TGCGCCAGCAGCTTGGCGGAGCCTGGAAACACCATATATTTT.

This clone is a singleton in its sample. For the CDR3, the DNA is TGTGCCAGCAGCTTACCTCCTAGCGGGAGTCGGGATGAGCAGTTCTTC. It is translated as CASSLPPSGSRDEQFF. The chain is built from TRBV11-3 and TRBJ2-1, with TRBD2 identical over 10 bases. CDR1 and CDR2 (germline): SGHNT, YENEEA. There are 16 residues in the CDR3. With V trimmed by 2 bases and J by 8 bases, 9 bases remained unmatched. Looking up the rest from reference TRBV11-3 and TRBJ2-1 gives the full variable domain: EAGVVQSPRYKIIEKKQPVAFWCNPISGHNTLYWYLQNLGQGPELLIRYENEEAVDDSQLPKDRFSAERLKGVDSTLKIQPAELGDSAVYLCASSLPPSGSRDEQFFGPGTRLTVL.